This T cell receptor beta chain was obtained from a study of blood T cell repertoires in COVID-19. Across the whole study: COVID-19 samples from acute and convalescent phases originated in the United States, Italy and Spain. T cells, B-cell-depleted T cells, or PBMCs supplied cDNA or gDNA.

Per the study methods: Estimation of nucleated cell counts relied on the amplification of reference gene primers. Clones were read by immunoSEQ multiplex PCR, and TCRdb kept only the in-frame ones, dropping some. V, J and clone size reflect that table, while D and trimming were determined from the DNA. Among about 86,000 clones listed, 80% to 85% were seen once. The germline V gene encodes CDR1 PRHDT and CDR2 FYEKMQ (reference sequence). CDR3 length: 15 residues. V was cut by 0 bases and J by 6 bases, with 12 bases left in between. Material: peripheral blood. The rearrangement uses TRBV13 and TRBJ2-1; D not certain. The source of this sequence is a woman aged 80 or older with active or convalescent COVID-19. DNA of the CDR3: TGTGCCAGCAGCTTAGGGGGCATTGTTTTCAATGAGCAGTTCTTC. It is translated as CASSLGGIVFNEQFF.